The rows below give T cell receptor beta chains drawn from one sample of a study of blood T cell repertoires in COVID-19. Clones were sequenced by immunoSEQ multiplex PCR, and TCRdb holds only the in-frame ones, with some missing. The table includes 90,000 or so clones, roughly 80% detected once. Source material: peripheral blood. These receptors were taken from a man aged 80 or over with active or convalescent COVID-19. The CDR3 runs from the conserved cysteine through the conserved F or W. Fields, in order: J gene, clone size, D gene, V gene, CDR3 protein, CDR3 DNA. A D gene is named only where the DNA matches it firmly. Clone sizes are given selectively: once, few, many, or a class where the clone is expanded.

TRBJ2-6 few TRBD1 TRBV6-2/TRBV6-3 CASSTTGASGANVLTF TGTGCCAGCAGTACGACAGGGGCCTCTGGGGCCAACGTCCTGACTTTC
TRBJ1-5 - - TRBV25-1 CASSTGSRPQHF TGTGCCAGCAGTACAGGGAGTCGGCCCCAGCATTTT
TRBJ1-2 - TRBD1 TRBV2 CASSVAGRGYGYTF TGTGCCAGCAGCGTCGCGGGCAGGGGGTATGGCTACACCTTC
TRBJ2-7 - - TRBV5-6 CASSLVFRDYEQYF TGTGCCAGCAGCTTGGTTTTCAGGGACTACGAGCAGTACTTC
TRBJ1-5 - TRBD1 TRBV15 CATSRVGTGYRASNQPQHF TGTGCCACCAGCAGAGTGGGGACAGGGTATAGGGCCAGCAATCAGCCCCAGCATTTT
TRBJ1-4 - - TRBV9 CASSVGATNEKLFF TGTGCCAGCAGCGTGGGAGCAACTAATGAAAAACTGTTTTTT
TRBJ1-2 - - TRBV7-9 CASSLSRTDGYTF TGTGCCAGCAGCTTATCACGGACAGATGGCTACACCTTC
TRBJ2-7 - - TRBV12-3/TRBV12-4 CASSLGRQYEQYF TGTGCCAGCAGTTTGGGGCGCCAATACGAGCAGTACTTC
TRBJ2-2 - - TRBV5-1 CASSLGPSGNTGELFF TGCGCCAGCAGCTTAGGTCCGAGCGGAAACACCGGGGAGCTGTTTTTT
TRBJ2-5 - TRBD2 TRBV7-9 CASKLTPGLAGGRETQYF TGTGCCAGCAAACTCACTCCGGGACTAGCGGGGGGGCGTGAGACCCAGTACTTC
TRBJ1-2 - TRBD1 TRBV19 CASSSRTGGAYGYTF TGTGCCAGTAGTTCCAGGACAGGGGGCGCCTATGGCTACACCTTC
TRBJ1-2 - - TRBV6-5 CASSRQDYGYTF TGTGCCAGCAGCCGACAGGATTATGGCTACACCTTC
TRBJ2-7 - - TRBV4-1 CASSQDSRAGKPEQYF TGCGCCAGCAGCCAAGATTCCAGGGCCGGAAAACCTGAGCAGTACTTC
TRBJ1-2 few TRBD1 TRBV7-2 CASSPEQGPYYGYTF TGTGCCAGCAGCCCGGAACAGGGGCCCTACTATGGCTACACCTTC
TRBJ2-2 - - TRBV11-1 CASSSEPSGELFF TGTGCCAGCAGCTCCGAGCCTTCTGGGGAGCTGTTTTTT